The rows below give T cell receptor beta chains drawn from one sample of a study of regulatory T cells in long-lasting Graves disease. TCRdb redid the calling of the multiplex PCR reads with MiXCR, one entry per CDR3 protein. The repertoire holds about 620,000 distinct CDR3 sequences, with roughly 15% as singletons. In addition, the sample was reused for a study of T cells in Graves' hyperthyroidism and ophthalmopathy.

Sequenced material: peripheral blood mononuclear cells (PBMCs), taken at new diagnosis, from a patient treated with antithyroid drugs. These TCRs come from a woman in her 30s with Graves disease. Both conserved end residues are part of each CDR3. A D gene is named only where the DNA matches it firmly. The size field is filled for only some rows; it gives once, few, many or a size class.

few - TRBJ2-6 TRBV6-1 TGTGCCAGCATACAGACCTCTGGGGCCAACGTCCTGACTTTC CASIQTSGANVLTF
few - TRBJ2-3 TRBV7-9 TGTGCCACAAAGATTGGAGATACGCAGTATTTT CATKIGDTQYF
- - TRBJ2-1 TRBV5-1 TGCGCCAGCAGCTTCGTGGGGGCTACATACAATGAGCAGTTCTTC CASSFVGATYNEQFF
- - TRBJ2-7 TRBV4-1 TGCGCCAGCAGCCAAGATTGGGCAGGTCCCACCTACGAGCAGTACTTC CASSQDWAGPTYEQYF
- TRBD2 TRBJ2-1 TRBV5-1 TGCGCCAGCAGCTTGGGGGCCCGACTAGCGGGAGATCACAATGAGCAGTTCTTC CASSLGARLAGDHNEQFF
many - TRBJ1-5 TRBV12-3/TRBV12-4 TGTGCCAGCAGGTCGTACGGCGGTGGTCAGCCCCAGCATTTT CASRSYGGGQPQHF
few - TRBJ1-3 TRBV2 TGTGCCGGAACTGTGGGGGAGAGCTCTGGAAACACCATATATTTT CAGTVGESSGNTIYF
many - TRBJ2-7 TRBV28 TGTGCCAGCAGTGCCTCCCTAGGGGGCTACGAGCAGTACTTC CASSASLGGYEQYF
many - TRBJ2-7 TRBV20-1 TGCAGTGTTGAGAGGGGCAGAGGGTCCTACGAGCAGTACTTC CSVERGRGSYEQYF
many TRBD1 TRBJ1-1 TRBV5-1 TGCGCCAGCAGCTTGGCCACAGGGGTGGGCACTGAAGCTTTCTTT CASSLATGVGTEAFF
many - TRBJ2-5 TRBV7-6 TGTGCCAGCAGCTTCCGAGGGCCTGAGACCCAGTACTTC CASSFRGPETQYF
- - TRBJ1-5 TRBV6-2/TRBV6-3 TGTGCCAGCAGTGATCTAGTAGGGGGGCGGCAGCCCCAGCATTTT CASSDLVGGRQPQHF
- - TRBJ1-5 TRBV19 TGTGACAGTACAGGGCAAGCTAACAATCAGCCCCAGCATTTT CDSTGQANNQPQHF
- - TRBJ2-1 TRBV5-1 TGCGCCAGCAGCTTGGGGCCGGGGAGGGGGTCTTTACAGGATGAGCAGTTCTTC CASSLGPGRGSLQDEQFF
- - TRBJ2-7 TRBV20-1 TGCAGTGCTAGAAACCCGACTGTCCGATACGAGCAGTACTTC CSARNPTVRYEQYF
- - TRBJ1-4 TRBV7-9 TGTGCCAGCAGCCCGGTGGGAGTCGCGGGTGAAAAACTGTTTTTT CASSPVGVAGEKLFF
many - TRBJ2-7 TRBV27 TGTGCCAGCAGTCTCGGGGGGCCGACCTACGAGCAGTACTTC CASSLGGPTYEQYF
many TRBD2 TRBJ2-7 TRBV20-1 TGCAGTGCTAGCAGGACTAGCGGAAACTACGAGCAGTACTTC CSASRTSGNYEQYF
many - TRBJ2-1 TRBV18 TGTGCCAGCAGCCCGACCACCTACAATGAGCAGTTCTTC CASSPTTYNEQFF
many TRBD2 TRBJ2-1 TRBV27 TGTGCCAGCATCGGTGGCGGGAGAAGGTACTACAATGAGCAGTTCTTC CASIGGGRRYYNEQFF
few - TRBJ1-1 TRBV24-1 TGTGCCACCAGTGGAGGGGGAAAGGGCTACACTGAAGCTTTCTTT CATSGGGKGYTEAFF
- TRBD2 TRBJ2-1 TRBV4-1 TGCGCCAGCAGCCCCGGTGGTAGCGGGGTCGGGCAGTTCTTC CASSPGGSGVGQFF
few - TRBJ1-1 TRBV6-5 TGTGCCAGCAGTTACTCCAGGGTGGAGACTGAAGCTTTCTTT CASSYSRVETEAFF
- - TRBJ2-7 TRBV6-1 TGTGCCAGCAGGCGGGGCGGAAACTACGAGCAGTACTTC CASRRGGNYEQYF
many - TRBJ1-1 TRBV2 TGTGCCAGCATTGATGAAGTGGGGGGCGCCTTCTTT CASIDEVGGAFF
few - TRBJ1-3 TRBV20-1 TGCAGTGCTAGCGAACTGTACTCTGGAAACACCATATATTTT CSASELYSGNTIYF
many - TRBJ1-5 TRBV6-5 TGTGCCAGCAGTTACGCGGGATACGGCAATCAGCCCCAGCATTTT CASSYAGYGNQPQHF
- - TRBJ1-2 TRBV7-9 TGTGCCAGCAGACCGGAATGGGGAGGCTACACCTTC CASRPEWGGYTF
few - TRBJ2-7 TRBV5-1 TGCGCCAGCAGCTTGACTCGGGCCTACGAGCAGTACTTC CASSLTRAYEQYF
- - TRBJ1-2 TRBV6-1 TGTGCCAGCAGTGGTTCGGAAGCGATTAACTATGGCTACACCTTC CASSGSEAINYGYTF
many - TRBJ2-3 TRBV28 TGTGCCAGCAGTGACACAGATACGCAGTATTTT CASSDTDTQYF
many - TRBJ1-6 TRBV2 TGTGCCAGCAGCCCCGGGGCAGCAGCTTCACCCCTCCACTTT CASSPGAAASPLHF
many - TRBJ1-2 TRBV30 TGTGCCTGGTTCCCTGTGGGGGTAGTCTATGGCTACACCTTC CAWFPVGVVYGYTF
many TRBD1 TRBJ2-7 TRBV30 TGTGCCTGGAGCGCGGACAGGGGGCTCTACGAGCAGTACTTC CAWSADRGLYEQYF
few - TRBJ1-6 TRBV27 TGTGCCAGCAGATCAGGAAATTCACCCCTCCACTTT CASRSGNSPLHF
many - TRBJ1-3 TRBV7-9 TGTGCCAGCAGCCCAATGACAGTTGGAAACACCATATATTTT CASSPMTVGNTIYF
many - TRBJ2-7 TRBV3-1 TGTGCCAGCAGCCTCGGACTGATCTACGAGCAGTACTTC CASSLGLIYEQYF
- - TRBJ2-2 TRBV27 TGTGCCAGCAGTCACCGCCTCGGGGATGGGGAGCTGTTTTTT CASSHRLGDGELFF
many - TRBJ1-2 TRBV27 TGTGCCAGCAGTCCATATTGGGCCAGATCTGGGATCTACACCTTC CASSPYWARSGIYTF
- - TRBJ1-6 TRBV18 TGTGCCAGCTCACCACCCACAGGGTCCAATTCACCCCTCCACTTT CASSPPTGSNSPLHF
many TRBD1 TRBJ1-5 TRBV12-3/TRBV12-4 TGTGCCAGCCAGGGGGGCGCCAATCAGCCCCAGCATTTT CASQGGANQPQHF
- TRBD2 TRBJ2-7 TRBV12-3/TRBV12-4 TGTGCCAGCAGATTCTCGGGACTAGCTATCGAGCAGTACTTC CASRFSGLAIEQYF
- - TRBJ2-3 TRBV29-1 TGCAGCTTGCTTAATGGGGCAGATACGCAGTATTTT CSLLNGADTQYF
- - TRBJ2-5 TRBV4-2 TGTGCCAGCAGCCAATCCCAGGGCGCCATAACCGAGACCCAGTACTTC CASSQSQGAITETQYF
many - TRBJ2-1 TRBV28 TGTGCCAGCAGTTTAGGGGCGGGATGGGATGAGCAGTTCTTC CASSLGAGWDEQFF
many - TRBJ2-2 TRBV30 TGTGCCTGGAGTGTCGGGCAGGGGAACACCGGGGAGCTGTTTTTT CAWSVGQGNTGELFF
few - TRBJ2-3 TRBV9 TGTGCCAGCAGCGCGGTAGCGGCTAGCACAGATACGCAGTATTTT CASSAVAASTDTQYF
few - TRBJ2-7 TRBV6-2/TRBV6-3 TGTGCCAGCAGTTCTCGGACAATCCCGTACGAGCAGTACTTC CASSSRTIPYEQYF
few - TRBJ1-2 TRBV7-9 TGTGCCAGCAGCTTTATAGGGACGGAGGTCCCCTTGGCCTTC CASSFIGTEVPLAF
few - TRBJ1-6 TRBV27 TGTGCCAGCAGTTTAGAGCGGGGGGCATATTCACCCCTCCACTTT CASSLERGAYSPLHF
- - TRBJ2-1 TRBV19 TGTGCCAGTAGTATAAGGCCTCTCGGAGCGATCAGCTACAATGAGCAGTTCTTC CASSIRPLGAISYNEQFF
few - TRBJ2-2 TRBV18 TGTGCCAGCTCACCACGGCACGGGGCGAGCACCACCGGGGAGCTGTTTTTT CASSPRHGASTTGELFF
many - TRBJ2-1 TRBV7-2 TGTGCCAGCAGTTTAGACAGGACCACCTACAATGAGCAGTTCTTC CASSLDRTTYNEQFF
- - TRBJ2-3 TRBV20-1 TGCAGTGCTAGACTTAGCGGAGATACGCAGTATTTT CSARLSGDTQYF
many - TRBJ1-4 TRBV2 TGTGCCAGCAGCACGGACCCGAGGAGAACTGAAAAACTGTTTTTT CASSTDPRRTEKLFF